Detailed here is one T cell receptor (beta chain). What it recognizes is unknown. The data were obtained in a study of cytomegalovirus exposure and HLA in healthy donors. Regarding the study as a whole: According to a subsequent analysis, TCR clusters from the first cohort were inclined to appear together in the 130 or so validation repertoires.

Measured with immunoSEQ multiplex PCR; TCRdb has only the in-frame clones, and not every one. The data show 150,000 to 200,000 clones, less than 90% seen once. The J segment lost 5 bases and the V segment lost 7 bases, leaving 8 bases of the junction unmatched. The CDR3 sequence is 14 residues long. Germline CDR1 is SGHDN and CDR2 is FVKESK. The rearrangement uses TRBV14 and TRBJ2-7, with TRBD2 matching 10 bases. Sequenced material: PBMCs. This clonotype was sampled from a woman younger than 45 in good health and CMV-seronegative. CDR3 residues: CASNRGLAGDEQYF. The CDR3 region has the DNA TGTGCCAGCAACCGAGGTCTAGCGGGAGACGAGCAGTACTTC.